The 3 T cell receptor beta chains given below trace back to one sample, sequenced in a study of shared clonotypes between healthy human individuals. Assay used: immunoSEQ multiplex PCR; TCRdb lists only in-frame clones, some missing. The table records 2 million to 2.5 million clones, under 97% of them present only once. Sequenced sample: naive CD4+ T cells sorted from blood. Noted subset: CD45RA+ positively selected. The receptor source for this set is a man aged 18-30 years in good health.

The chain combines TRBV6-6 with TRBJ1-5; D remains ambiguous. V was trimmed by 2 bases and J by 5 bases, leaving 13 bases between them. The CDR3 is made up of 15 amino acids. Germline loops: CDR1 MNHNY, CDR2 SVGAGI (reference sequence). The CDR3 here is CASSYLLPEYQPQHF. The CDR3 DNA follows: TGTGCCAGCAGTTACCTTCTCCCAGAGTATCAGCCCCAGCATTTT.

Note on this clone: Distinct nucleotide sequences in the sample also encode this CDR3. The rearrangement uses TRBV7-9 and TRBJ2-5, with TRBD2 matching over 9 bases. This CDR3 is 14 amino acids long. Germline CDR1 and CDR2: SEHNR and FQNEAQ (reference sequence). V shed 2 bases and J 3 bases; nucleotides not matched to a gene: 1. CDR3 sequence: CASSLRLAEETQYF. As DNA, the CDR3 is TGTGCCAGCAGCTTAAGACTAGCGGAAGAGACCCAGTACTTC.

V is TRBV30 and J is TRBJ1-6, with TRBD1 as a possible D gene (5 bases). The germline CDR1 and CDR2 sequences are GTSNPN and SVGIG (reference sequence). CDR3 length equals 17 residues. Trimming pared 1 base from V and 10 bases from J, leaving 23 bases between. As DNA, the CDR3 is TGTGCCTGGAGTGCGACACCACCTAGGGGCGCGGGATCACCCCTCCACTTT. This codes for CAWSATPPRGAGSPLHF.